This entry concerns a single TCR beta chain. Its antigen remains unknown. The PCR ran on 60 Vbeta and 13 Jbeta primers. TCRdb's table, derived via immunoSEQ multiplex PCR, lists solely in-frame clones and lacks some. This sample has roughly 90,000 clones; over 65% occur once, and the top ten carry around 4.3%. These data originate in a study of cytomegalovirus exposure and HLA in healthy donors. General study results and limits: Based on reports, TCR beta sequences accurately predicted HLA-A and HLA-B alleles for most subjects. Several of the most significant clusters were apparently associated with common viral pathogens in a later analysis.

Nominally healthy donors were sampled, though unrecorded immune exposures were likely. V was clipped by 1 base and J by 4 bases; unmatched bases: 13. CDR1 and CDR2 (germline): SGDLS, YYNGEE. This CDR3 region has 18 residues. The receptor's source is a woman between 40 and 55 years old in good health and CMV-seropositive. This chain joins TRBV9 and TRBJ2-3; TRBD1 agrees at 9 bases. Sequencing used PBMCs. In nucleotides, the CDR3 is TGTGCCAGCAGCGTAAACCAGCCAGGACAGGGGATCCCAGATACGCAGTATTTT. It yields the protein CASSVNQPGQGIPDTQYF.